Each of the 32 T cell receptor beta chains below was sequenced from the same sample in a study of T cell repertoires in cytomegalovirus infection (dated by TCRdb to between 2019 and 2020). Sequencing was carried out with an Illumina HiSeq 1500. TCRdb ran its own pipeline on the public reads, namely fastp trimming at Q25 and MiXCR clone calling, and kept in-frame beta chains. Each CDR3 protein appears once, grouped with its most common genes and DNA. Counted in this sample were roughly 720,000 distinct CDR3 sequences; about a third of them appeared once. The biggest ten clones account for around 2.8% of the sample. Sequenced sample: PBMCs. The receptors derive from a human donor in good health (CMV status not recorded). Some clones in this sample may be carry-over from other donors' samples.

This clonotype was recorded a few times. The chain couples TRBV5-1 to TRBJ2-4, with TRBD2 identical over 9 bases. Trimming removed 0 bases from V and 0 bases from J; junction bases left unmatched: 4. The CDR3 spans 17 residues. Germline V lookup: CDR1 SGHRS, CDR2 YFSETQ. CDR3 amino acids: CASSLGLADIAKNIQYF. DNA of the CDR3: TGCGCCAGCAGCTTGGGACTAGCGGACATAGCCAAAAACATTCAGTACTTC.

Concerning this clonotype itself: One end of the junction is discordant with germline, which a read error may explain. The chain joins TRBV4-1 to TRBJ2-1; TRBD2 matches 12 bases. The CDR3 totals 15 residues. In germline, CDR1 is MGHRA, CDR2 YSYEKL. The DNA of the CDR3 is TGTGCCAGCGGGCTAGCGGGAGGGCAGGCGAATGAGCAGTTCTTC. This codes for CASGLAGGQANEQFF.

V and J are TRBV28 and TRBJ2-5; D is possibly TRBD1 (5 bases). V lost 5 bases, J lost 4 bases, and 14 bases lay in between. Germline CDR1 reads MDHEN; CDR2 reads SYDVKM. CDR3 length: 14 residues. CDR3 in amino acids: CASSIRHRGETQYF. CDR3 in DNA: TGTGCCAGCAGTATAAGACATAGGGGAGAGACCCAGTACTTC.

This clonotype was counted between two and nine times. V is TRBV25-1 and J is TRBJ1-4; 8 bases agree with TRBD1. The CDR3 contains 15 residues. Germline CDR1 MGHDK, CDR2 SYGVNS. V was pared by 3 bases and J by 8 bases, with 8 bases of the junction left unmatched. CDR3 amino acids: CASSDPQGVHEKLFF. CDR3 nucleotide sequence: TGTGCCAGCAGTGACCCACAGGGGGTACACGAAAAACTGTTTTTT.

This clonotype was seen only once. V usage is TRBV10-3 and J usage is TRBJ1-6; D is uncertain. This CDR3 has 14 residues. Germline V gives CDR1 ENHRY, CDR2 SYGVKD. With 4 bases removed from V and 7 bases from J, the gap between germline ends came to 11 bases. The CDR3 nucleotides are TGTGCCATCAGTGCCGTACGAGAAAATTCACCCCTCCACTTT. Translated, it gives CAISAVRENSPLHF.

The chain links TRBV2 to TRBJ2-5, with TRBD2 matching over 7 bases. With V trimmed by 7 bases and J by 5 bases, 4 bases remained unmatched. This CDR3 region has 12 residues. The V gene's germline CDR1 is SNHLY and CDR2 FYNNEI. CDR3 loop: CASIGGSETQYF. The CDR3 DNA is TGTGCCAGCATCGGCGGGAGTGAGACCCAGTACTTC.

This chain connects TRBV11-2 to TRBJ1-1; 8 nucleotides line up with TRBD1. CDR3 length: 16 amino acids. The junction had 5 bases not matched to a gene; V was cut back by 2 bases and J by 0 bases. The V gene's germline CDR1 is SGHAT and CDR2 FQNNGV. The CDR3 is CASSLWDRQLNTEAFF. CDR3 bases: TGTGCCAGCAGCTTATGGGACAGGCAATTGAACACTGAAGCTTTCTTT.

This clonotype has more than one count but fewer than ten. This chain uses TRBV20-1 with TRBJ2-7; 7 bases agree with TRBD2. The junction had 8 bases not matched to a gene; V was cut back by 6 bases and J by 3 bases. This CDR3 contains 13 residues. Germline CDR1 and CDR2: DFQATT and SNEGSKA (reference sequence). The CDR3 is CSAIESSGYEQYF. For the CDR3, the DNA is TGCAGTGCCATTGAGTCTAGCGGCTACGAGCAGTACTTC.

This clonotype was detected a few times. V is TRBV11-2 and J is TRBJ2-7; 9 nucleotides match TRBD1. Germline V CDR1 and CDR2: SGHAT, FQNNGV. The CDR3 runs to 15 residues. V lost 5 bases, J lost 3 bases, and 8 bases stayed unmatched. Here the CDR3 DNA reads TGTGCCAGCAGCAGGACCGGGACAGGGATCTACGAGCAGTACTTC. Translated, it gives CASSRTGTGIYEQYF.

In this sample, this clonotype turned up many times. The chain combines TRBV6-1 with TRBJ1-5; TRBD1 agrees at 8 bases. The junction had 9 bases not matched to a gene; V was cut back by 6 bases and J by 5 bases. This CDR3 comprises 15 residues. CDR1 is MNHNS, CDR2 SASEGT, per germline. The DNA of the CDR3 is TGTGCCAGCAGGAGGGGACAGGATCCGGATCAGCCCCAGCATTTT. Translating gives CASRRGQDPDQPQHF.

A few counts support this clonotype. This chain links TRBV11-2 with TRBJ2-5, with TRBD2 matching over 15 bases. The ends lost 3 bases at V and 4 bases at J; junction bases unmatched: 9. CDR3 length: 18 amino acids. CDR1 is SGHAT, CDR2 FQNNGV, per germline. CDR3 DNA: TGTGCCAGCAGCTTGAGGACTAGCGGGAGGGCTATAGGAGAGACCCAGTACTTC. Its translation: CASSLRTSGRAIGETQYF.

The chain has TRBV28 and TRBJ2-2; either TRBD1 or TRBD2 may supply D (7 bases each). This CDR3 has 16 amino acids. CDR1 and CDR2 (germline): MDHEN, SYDVKM. Trimming stripped 2 bases from V and 5 bases from J, with 15 bases between. This CDR3 reads CASSLGPGGGTGELFF. DNA of the CDR3: TGTGCCAGCAGTTTAGGCCCAGGGGGAGGGACCGGGGAGCTGTTTTTT.

The chain carries TRBV29-1 and TRBJ2-2; D is unresolved. Germline lookup yields CDR1 SQVTM and CDR2 ANQGSEA. This CDR3 region has 12 residues. Trimming shortened V by 3 bases and J by 6 bases, and 8 bases separated the two germline ends. This chain's CDR3 is CSVEGYSGELFF. The CDR3 region has the DNA TGCAGCGTTGAGGGGTACTCCGGGGAGCTGTTTTTT.

V and J are TRBV6-2 or TRBV6-3 and TRBJ1-3, with 9 bases lining up with TRBD1. After removal of 2 bases from V and 1 base from J, the junction contained 9 bases not matched to a gene. Germline V gives CDR1 MNHEY, CDR2 SVGEGT. The CDR3 covers 18 residues. CDR3 amino acids: CASSYGKGQGSSGNTIYF. CDR3 nucleotides: TGTGCCAGCAGTTACGGGAAAGGACAGGGGTCATCTGGAAACACCATATATTTT.

The chain is built from TRBV12-3 or TRBV12-4 and TRBJ1-1; D remains unclear. Trimming cost V 7 bases and J 4 bases, with 4 bases left between them. CDR3 length: 10 amino acids. The DNA for the CDR3 is TGTGCCAGCAAGGGCACTGAAGCTTTCTTT. It codes for CASKGTEAFF.

The chain recombines TRBV19 with TRBJ1-1; no clear D gene. CDR1 is LNHDA, CDR2 SQIVND, per germline (reference sequence). CDR3 length: 13 amino acids. V was cut by 5 bases and J by 5 bases, with 12 bases left in between. In DNA form, the CDR3 reads TGTGCCAGTAGTCCTGGGTGGGAGACTGAAGCTTTCTTT. Amino acids: CASSPGWETEAFF.

V usage is TRBV28 and J usage is TRBJ2-7; no clear D. The V end lost 6 bases, the J end lost 8 bases, and 11 bases lay between the germline ends. Germline CDR1 reads MDHEN; CDR2 reads SYDVKM. The CDR3 totals 11 residues. CDR3 coding DNA: TGTGCCAGCAGCTCGCTACGAAAGCAGTACTTC. Translated, it gives CASSSLRKQYF.

This chain links TRBV28 with TRBJ1-2; D is perhaps TRBD1 (5 bases). Trimming stripped 3 bases from V and 5 bases from J, with 19 bases between. The CDR3 length is 16 residues. Germline lookup yields CDR1 MDHEN and CDR2 SYDVKM. The CDR3 region has the DNA TGTGCCAGCAGTTTTACTACAGGACCGTCCTGGTATGGCTACACCTTC. Its protein product is CASSFTTGPSWYGYTF.

This clonotype was recorded at least ten times. The chain carries TRBV28 and TRBJ1-2; D uncertain. Germline-derived CDR1 and CDR2 are MDHEN and SYDVKM. V was trimmed by 5 bases and J by 6 bases, leaving 25 bases between them. This CDR3 is 17 amino acids long. This chain's CDR3 is CASSPLPPVENGHGYTF. The CDR3 DNA reads TGTGCCAGCAGTCCCTTACCGCCAGTGGAGAACGGGCATGGCTACACCTTC.

This clonotype was detected a few times. The chain has TRBV28 and TRBJ2-1, with 10 bases lining up with TRBD2. CDR1 and CDR2 from the germline V gene are MDHEN and SYDVKM. V shed 7 bases, J shed 2 bases, and the junction held 8 bases outside the gene matches. The CDR3 is made up of 16 amino acids. CDR3 in amino acids: CASTPYLAGAYNEQFF. The CDR3 bases are TGTGCCAGCACCCCATATCTAGCGGGGGCCTACAATGAGCAGTTCTTC.

This clonotype was detected only a few times. The chain employs TRBV6-1 and TRBJ1-1; 9 positions agree with TRBD1. The CDR3 has 17 residues. V was clipped by 6 bases and J by 5 bases; unmatched bases: 16. Germline CDR1 and CDR2: MNHNS and SASEGT. The CDR3 DNA reads TGTGCCAGCAGCCCTGTTGCCCCGACAGGGGGGGATACTGAAGCTTTCTTT. It specifies CASSPVAPTGGDTEAFF.

This chain links TRBV7-6 with TRBJ2-3; D may be TRBD1 or TRBD2 (5 bases each). This CDR3 is built from 14 residues. Germline CDR1 and CDR2: SGHVS and FNYEAQ. V was trimmed by 5 bases and J by 5 bases, leaving 14 bases between them. The CDR3 DNA follows: TGTGCCAGCAGCCTACTAGGGGTTGGAGATACGCAGTATTTT. Protein sequence: CASSLLGVGDTQYF.

In its sample, this clonotype was seen a few times. The V call is TRBV28, the J call TRBJ1-6; 8 bases line up with TRBD1. Trimming at V came to 2 bases and at J to 7 bases, leaving 7 bases not matched to a gene. The V gene's germline CDR1 is MDHEN and CDR2 SYDVKM. The CDR3 has 16 amino acids. CDR3 coding DNA: TGTGCCAGCAGTTTAACCCAGGGGGCGCGCAATTCACCCCTCCACTTT. It is translated as CASSLTQGARNSPLHF.

V is TRBV28 and J is TRBJ2-2; D gene uncertain. Trimming removed 7 bases at V and 0 bases at J, with 6 bases between. This CDR3 comprises 13 residues. Germline V gene data show CDR1 as MDHEN and CDR2 as SYDVKM. The CDR3 DNA reads as TGTGCCAGCACCAGTTCGAACACCGGGGAGCTGTTTTTT. This sequence encodes CASTSSNTGELFF.

The V and J genes are TRBV28 and TRBJ2-1; 14 nucleotides agree with TRBD2. There are 17 residues in the CDR3. V shed 7 bases and J 4 bases; nucleotides not matched to a gene: 9. Germline V CDR1 and CDR2: MDHEN, SYDVKM. The DNA for the CDR3 is TGTGCCAGCAACAGACTAGCGGGAGGGCCTAGTTACAATGAGCAGTTCTTC. It yields the protein CASNRLAGGPSYNEQFF.

The genes are TRBV2 and TRBJ2-7, with 7 bases matching TRBD2. This CDR3 spans 15 amino acids. In germline, CDR1 is SNHLY, CDR2 FYNNEI. After removal of 3 bases from V and 2 bases from J, the junction contained 7 bases not matched to a gene. The CDR3 reads CASSEEGSGPYEQYF. The DNA for the CDR3 is TGTGCCAGCAGTGAGGAGGGTAGCGGGCCCTACGAGCAGTACTTC. The full variable domain, in which reference TRBV2 and TRBJ2-7 provide the parts outside the CDR3, is EPEVTQTPSHQVTQMGQEVILRCVPISNHLYFYWYRQILGQKVEFLVSFYNNEISEKSEIFDDQFSVERPDGSNFTLKIRSTKLEDSAMYFCASSEEGSGPYEQYFGPGTRLTVT.

Notes on this clonotype: Just one base apart from a much larger clone, this may be a read error. The genes are TRBV7-2 and TRBJ2-6; no reliable D call. The V and J ends lost 1 base and 2 bases respectively, with 6 bases between them. The CDR3 is 15 residues long. Germline CDR1 and CDR2: SGHTA and FQGNSA. This chain's CDR3 is CASSLDLPGANVLTF. CDR3 nucleotides: TGTGCCAGCAGCTTAGACCTCCCTGGGGCCAACGTCCTGACTTTC.

This clonotype turned up a few times. The rearrangement links TRBV28 to TRBJ1-6; TRBD1 matches at 9 bases. The germline V gene has CDR1 MDHEN and CDR2 SYDVKM. The V gene end was trimmed by 1 base and the J gene end by 7 bases; junction bases not matched to a gene: 8. CDR3 length: 17 residues. CDR3 DNA: TGTGCCAGCAGTTTATCGGGACAGGGTTTAGCGAATTCACCCCTCCACTTT. As protein: CASSLSGQGLANSPLHF.

This chain uses TRBV24-1 with TRBJ2-3; 8 bases are shared with TRBD2. From germline, CDR1 is KGHDR and CDR2 SFDVKD. The CDR3 length is 17 residues. Trimming removed 5 bases from V and 0 bases from J; junction bases left unmatched: 9. The CDR3 is CATSAPGGPDSTDTQYF. The CDR3 DNA sequence: TGTGCCACCAGTGCACCGGGAGGGCCCGATAGCACAGATACGCAGTATTTT.

This clonotype came up a few times. The V gene is TRBV28, the J gene TRBJ2-1; 7 nucleotides align to TRBD1. The CDR3 is made up of 17 amino acids. V lost 1 base and J lost 1; bases outside the gene matches: 7. Germline V gene sequence: CDR1 MDHEN, CDR2 SYDVKM. The CDR3 DNA sequence: TGTGCCAGCAGTTTATTGACAGGGAGAGCATCCTACAATGAGCAGTTCTTC. This translates into CASSLLTGRASYNEQFF. Full variable domain (missing parts from reference TRBV28 and TRBJ2-1): DVKVTQSSRYLVKRTGEKVFLECVQDMDHENMFWYRQDPGLGLRLIYFSYDVKMKEKGDIPEGYSVSREKKERFSLILESASTNQTSMYLCASSLLTGRASYNEQFFGPGTRLTVL.

The J gene is TRBJ2-3, the V gene TRBV20-1, with TRBD1 as a possible D gene (6 bases). Trimming shortened V by 5 bases and J by 1 base, and 10 bases separated the two germline ends. From germline, CDR1 is DFQATT and CDR2 SNEGSKA (reference sequence). This CDR3 is 13 amino acids long. The CDR3 nucleotides are TGCAGTGCTCCACGGACAGGCACAGATACGCAGTATTTT. It yields the protein CSAPRTGTDTQYF.

The chain is built from TRBV19 and TRBJ1-4, with TRBD1 matching over 9 bases. The CDR3 is 15 amino acids. CDR1 is LNHDA, CDR2 SQIVND, per germline (reference sequence). The junction had 2 bases not matched to a gene; V was cut back by 6 bases and J by 0 bases. CDR3 residues: CASRDRGSTNEKLFF. The CDR3 DNA sequence: TGTGCCAGTAGGGACAGGGGTTCAACTAATGAAAAACTGTTTTTT.